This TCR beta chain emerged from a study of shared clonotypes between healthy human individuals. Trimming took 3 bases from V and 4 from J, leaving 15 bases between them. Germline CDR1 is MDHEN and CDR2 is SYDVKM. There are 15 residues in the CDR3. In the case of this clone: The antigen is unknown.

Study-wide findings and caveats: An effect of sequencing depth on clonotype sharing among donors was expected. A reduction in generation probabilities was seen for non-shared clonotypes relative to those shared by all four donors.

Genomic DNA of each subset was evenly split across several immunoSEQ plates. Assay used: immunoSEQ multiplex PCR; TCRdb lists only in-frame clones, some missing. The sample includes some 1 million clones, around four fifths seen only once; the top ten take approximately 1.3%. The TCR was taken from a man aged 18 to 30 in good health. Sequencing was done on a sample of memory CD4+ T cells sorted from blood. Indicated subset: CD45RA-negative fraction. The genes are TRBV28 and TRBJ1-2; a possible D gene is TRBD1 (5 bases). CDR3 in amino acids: CASSFRDRPIYGYTF. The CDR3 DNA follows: TGTGCCAGCAGTTTTCGGGACCGGCCAATCTATGGCTACACCTTC.